The sequence of this T cell receptor (beta chain) was determined in a study of blood T cell repertoires in COVID-19. Background on the study: Specimens from acute and convalescent COVID-19 originated in the United States, Italy and Spain. The analysed material was cDNA or gDNA that came from T cells, B-cell-depleted T cells, or PBMCs.

Germline-derived CDR1 and CDR2 are SGHTA and FQGNSA. CDR3 length equals 14 residues. Trimming shortened V by 5 bases and J by 6 bases, and 14 bases separated the two germline ends. Generated by immunoSEQ multiplex PCR, the TCRdb table keeps only in-frame clones and is missing some. The sample holds over 95,000 clones; 85% to 90% are singletons and the top ten take 15% to 20%. J is TRBJ2-1 and V is TRBV7-2; tentative D call: TRBD2 (6 bases). The clonotype was recovered from a human donor with acute or convalescent COVID-19. The donor label of this sample is uncertain. Sequencing input: peripheral blood. The CDR3 spells CASSRTKGGNEQFF. In DNA form, the CDR3 reads TGTGCCAGCAGCCGGACTAAAGGAGGCAATGAGCAGTTCTTC.